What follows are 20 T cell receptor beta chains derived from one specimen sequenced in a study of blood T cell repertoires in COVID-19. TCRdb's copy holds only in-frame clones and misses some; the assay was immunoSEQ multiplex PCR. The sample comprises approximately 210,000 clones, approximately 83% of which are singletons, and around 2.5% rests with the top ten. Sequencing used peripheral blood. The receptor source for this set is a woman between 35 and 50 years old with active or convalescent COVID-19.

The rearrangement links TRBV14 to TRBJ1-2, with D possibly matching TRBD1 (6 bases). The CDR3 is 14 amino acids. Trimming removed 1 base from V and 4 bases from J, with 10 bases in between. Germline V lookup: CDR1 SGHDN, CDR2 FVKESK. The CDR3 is CASSQGQGGYGYTF. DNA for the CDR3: TGTGCCAGCAGCCAAGGTCAAGGGGGCTATGGCTACACCTTC. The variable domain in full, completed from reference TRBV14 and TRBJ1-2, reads EAGVTQFPSHSVIEKGQTVTLRCDPISGHDNLYWYRRVMGKEIKFLLHFVKESKQDESGMPNNRFLAERTGGTYSTLKVQPAELEDSGVYFCASSQGQGGYGYTFGSGTRLTVV.

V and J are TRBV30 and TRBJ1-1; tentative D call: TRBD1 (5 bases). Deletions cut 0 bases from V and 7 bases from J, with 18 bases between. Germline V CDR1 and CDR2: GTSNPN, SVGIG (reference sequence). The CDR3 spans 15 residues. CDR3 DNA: TGTGCCTGGAGTGTAAAGCTAAGGACACACATTGAAGCTTTCTTT. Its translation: CAWSVKLRTHIEAFF.

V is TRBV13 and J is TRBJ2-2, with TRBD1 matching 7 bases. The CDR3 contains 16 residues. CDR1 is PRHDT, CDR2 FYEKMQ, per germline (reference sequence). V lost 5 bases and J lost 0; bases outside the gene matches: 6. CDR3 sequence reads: CASSPPGTANTGELFF. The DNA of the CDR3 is TGTGCCAGCAGCCCCCCCGGGACAGCGAACACCGGGGAGCTGTTTTTT.

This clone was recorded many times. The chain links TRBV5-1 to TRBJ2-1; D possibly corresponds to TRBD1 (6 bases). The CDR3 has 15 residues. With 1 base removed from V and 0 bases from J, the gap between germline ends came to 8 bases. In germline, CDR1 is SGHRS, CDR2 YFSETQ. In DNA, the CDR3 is TGCGCCAGCAGCTTGATGACAGGCTCCTACAATGAGCAGTTCTTC. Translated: CASSLMTGSYNEQFF.

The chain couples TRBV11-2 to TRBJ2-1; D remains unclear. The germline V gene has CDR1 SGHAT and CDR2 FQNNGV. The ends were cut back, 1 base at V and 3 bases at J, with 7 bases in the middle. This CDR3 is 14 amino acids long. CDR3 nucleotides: TGTGCCAGCAGCTTAGTTGGCAACTACAATGAGCAGTTCTTC. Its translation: CASSLVGNYNEQFF.

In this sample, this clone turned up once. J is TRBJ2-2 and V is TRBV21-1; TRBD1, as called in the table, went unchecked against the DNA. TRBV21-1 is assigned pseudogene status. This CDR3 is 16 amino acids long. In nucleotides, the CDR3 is TGTGCCAGCAGTTCCTACAGGGGGCTGAACACCGGGGAGCTGTTTTTT. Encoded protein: CASSSYRGLNTGELFF.

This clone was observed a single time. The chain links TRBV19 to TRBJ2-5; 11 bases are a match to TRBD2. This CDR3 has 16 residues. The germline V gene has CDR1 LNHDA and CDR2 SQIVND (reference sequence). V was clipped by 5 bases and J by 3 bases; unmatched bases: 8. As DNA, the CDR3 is TGTGCCAGTAGTTCGTCCGGGACTAGCGGTAAAGAGACCCAGTACTTC. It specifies CASSSSGTSGKETQYF. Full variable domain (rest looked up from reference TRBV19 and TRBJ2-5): DGGITQSPKYLFRKEGQNVTLSCEQNLNHDAMYWYRQDPGQGLRLIYYSQIVNDFQKGDIAEGYSVSREKKESFPLTVTSAQKNPTAFYLCASSSSGTSGKETQYFGPGTRLLVL.

The CDR3 loop is CASSIAGRPGELFF. The CDR3 nucleotides read TGTGCCAGTAGTATAGCGGGTCGACCCGGGGAGCTGTTTTTT. The chain combines TRBV19 with TRBJ2-2; D remains ambiguous. This CDR3 has 14 residues. Germline V gives CDR1 LNHDA, CDR2 SQIVND (reference sequence). Trimming took off 1 base at V and 6 bases at J, with 9 bases between the two ends. Together with reference TRBV19 and TRBJ2-2, the CDR3 gives the full variable domain: DGGITQSPKYLFRKEGQNVTLSCEQNLNHDAMYWYRQDPGQGLRLIYYSQIVNDFQKGDIAEGYSVSREKKESFPLTVTSAQKNPTAFYLCASSIAGRPGELFFGEGSRLTVL.

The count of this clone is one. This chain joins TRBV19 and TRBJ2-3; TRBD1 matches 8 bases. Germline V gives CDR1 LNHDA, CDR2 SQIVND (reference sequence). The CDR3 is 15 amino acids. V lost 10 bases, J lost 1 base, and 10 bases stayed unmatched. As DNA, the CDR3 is TGTGCCACCCGACAGGGGCGTTGGGGCACAGATACGCAGTATTTT. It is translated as CATRQGRWGTDTQYF.

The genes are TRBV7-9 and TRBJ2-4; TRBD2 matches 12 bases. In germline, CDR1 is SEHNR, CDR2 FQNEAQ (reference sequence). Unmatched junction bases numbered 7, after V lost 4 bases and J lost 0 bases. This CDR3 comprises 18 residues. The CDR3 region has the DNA TGTGCCAGCAGCTCAAGACTAGCGGGGGACCTAGCCAAAAACATTCAGTACTTC. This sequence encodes CASSSRLAGDLAKNIQYF.

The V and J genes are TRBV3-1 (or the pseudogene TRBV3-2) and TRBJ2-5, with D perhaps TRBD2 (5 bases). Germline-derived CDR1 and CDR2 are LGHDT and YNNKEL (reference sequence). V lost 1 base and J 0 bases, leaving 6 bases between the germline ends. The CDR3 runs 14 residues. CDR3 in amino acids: CASSQGEYQETQYF. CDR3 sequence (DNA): TGTGCCAGCAGCCAAGGGGAGTACCAAGAGACCCAGTACTTC.

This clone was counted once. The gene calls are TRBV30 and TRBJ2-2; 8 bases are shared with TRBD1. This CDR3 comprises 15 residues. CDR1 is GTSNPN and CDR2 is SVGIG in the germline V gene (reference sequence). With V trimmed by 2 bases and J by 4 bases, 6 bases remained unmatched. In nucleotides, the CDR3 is TGTGCCTGGAGTTTAACAGGGGGGAGCACCGGGGAGCTGTTTTTT. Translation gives CAWSLTGGSTGELFF.

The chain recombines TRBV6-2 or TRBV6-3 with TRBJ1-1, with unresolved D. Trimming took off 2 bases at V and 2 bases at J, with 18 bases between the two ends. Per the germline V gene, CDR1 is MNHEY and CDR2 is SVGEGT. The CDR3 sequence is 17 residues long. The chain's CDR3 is CASSYPLGEAANTEAFF. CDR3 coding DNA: TGTGCCAGCAGTTACCCGTTAGGTGAGGCGGCTAACACTGAAGCTTTCTTT.

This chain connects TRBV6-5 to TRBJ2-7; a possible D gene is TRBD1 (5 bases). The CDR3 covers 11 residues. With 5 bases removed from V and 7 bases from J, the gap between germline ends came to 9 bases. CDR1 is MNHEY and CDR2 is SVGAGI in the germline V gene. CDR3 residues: CASSRGQEQYF. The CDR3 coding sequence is TGTGCCAGCAGTAGAGGACAAGAGCAGTACTTC.

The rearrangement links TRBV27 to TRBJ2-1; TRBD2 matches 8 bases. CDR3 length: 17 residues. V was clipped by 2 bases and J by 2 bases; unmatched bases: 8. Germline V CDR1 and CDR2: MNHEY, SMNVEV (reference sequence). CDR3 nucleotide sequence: TGTGCCAGCAGTTTACGGGCGGGCGGGGGGCCCTACAATGAGCAGTTCTTC. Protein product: CASSLRAGGGPYNEQFF.

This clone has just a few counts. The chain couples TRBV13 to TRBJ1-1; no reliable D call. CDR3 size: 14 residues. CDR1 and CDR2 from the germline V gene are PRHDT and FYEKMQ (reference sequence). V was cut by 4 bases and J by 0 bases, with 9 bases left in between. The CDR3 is CASSSQYMNTEAFF. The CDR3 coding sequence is TGTGCCAGCAGCTCCCAGTACATGAACACTGAAGCTTTCTTT.

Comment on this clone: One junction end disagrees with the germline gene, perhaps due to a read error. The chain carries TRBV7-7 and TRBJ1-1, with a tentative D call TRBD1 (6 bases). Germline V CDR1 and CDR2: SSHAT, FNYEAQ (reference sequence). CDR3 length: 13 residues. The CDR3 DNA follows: TGTGCTAGCAGCTTGGACAGCAACACTGAAGCTTTCTTT. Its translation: CASSLDSNTEAFF. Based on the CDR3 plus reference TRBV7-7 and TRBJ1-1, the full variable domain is GAGVSQSPRYKVTKRGQDVTLRCDPISSHATLYWYQQALGQGPEFLTYFNYEAQPDKSGLPSDRFSAERPEGSISTLTIQRTEQRDSAMYRCASSLDSNTEAFFGQGTRLTVV.

The CDR3 protein is CASSVQGASNQPQHF. DNA for the CDR3: TGTGCCAGCAGCGTACAGGGGGCTAGCAATCAGCCCCAGCATTTT. This sequence joins TRBV7-2 and TRBJ1-5; 9 bases agree with TRBD1. The CDR3 is 15 residues long. Unmatched junction bases numbered 2, after V lost 5 bases and J lost 0 bases. Germline V gene data show CDR1 as SGHTA and CDR2 as FQGNSA.

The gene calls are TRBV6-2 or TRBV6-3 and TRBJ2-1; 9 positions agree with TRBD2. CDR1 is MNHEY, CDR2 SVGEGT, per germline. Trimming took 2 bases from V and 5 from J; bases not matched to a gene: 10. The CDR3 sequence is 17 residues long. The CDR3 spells CASSYKASGTPDNEQFF. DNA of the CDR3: TGTGCCAGCAGTTACAAGGCTAGCGGGACTCCCGACAATGAGCAGTTCTTC.

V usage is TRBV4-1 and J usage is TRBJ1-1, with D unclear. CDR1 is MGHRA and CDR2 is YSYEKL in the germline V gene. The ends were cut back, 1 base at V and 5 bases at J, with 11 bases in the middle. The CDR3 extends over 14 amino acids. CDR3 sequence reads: CASSQGSVSTEAFF. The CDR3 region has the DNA TGCGCCAGCAGCCAAGGGTCAGTTTCTACTGAAGCTTTCTTT.